The present T cell receptor beta chain was sequenced within a study of T cell responses to AZD1222 COVID-19 vaccine. Points on this clone: The antigen remains unidentified.

Data came from immunoSEQ multiplex PCR; TCRdb stores just in-frame clones and leaves some out. The sample shows 100,000 or so clones, roughly 89% of them seen only once. Study-wide results and caveats: The reported proportion of spike-specific TCRs targeting unmutated variant regions was nearly half.

With 0 bases removed from V and 7 bases from J, the gap between germline ends came to 16 bases. Germline V gene sequence: CDR1 LNHNV, CDR2 YYDKDF (reference sequence). This CDR3 comprises 16 residues. The rearrangement links TRBV15 to TRBJ1-5; TRBD1 is a possible D gene (6 bases). The material sequenced was peripheral blood, taken 28 days after the second AZD1222 dose. This clonotype was obtained from an adult who received the AZD1222 COVID-19 vaccine. The CDR3 loop is CATSRDPGGARQPQHF. The CDR3 coding sequence is TGTGCCACCAGCAGAGATCCGGGGGGGGCGCGCCAGCCCCAGCATTTT. Looking up the rest from reference TRBV15 and TRBJ1-5 gives the full variable domain: DAMVIQNPRYQVTQFGKPVTLSCSQTLNHNVMYWYQQKSSQAPKLLFHYYDKDFNNEADTPDNFQSRRPNTSFCFLDIRSPGLGDTAMYLCATSRDPGGARQPQHFGDGTRLSIL.